This T cell receptor beta chain was captured by sequencing in a study of T cell responses to AZD1222 COVID-19 vaccine. Study-level points and caveats: Across the whole spike, CD4 TCRs peaked at regions 160-218 and 743-854. Clonal diversity was possibly underestimated, and white British individuals and females predominated among donors.

The CDR3 covers 13 residues. Trimming took off 5 bases at V and 6 bases at J, with 13 bases between the two ends. Profiling relied on immunoSEQ multiplex PCR, and the TCRdb table lists in-frame clones only, not all of them. Here the sample spans approximately 100,000 clones, roughly 89% being singletons. Notes on this clone: Its antigen is still unknown.

The sequence derives from an adult in good health. Sequencing was performed on peripheral blood, taken on day 0 of AZD1222 vaccination. The chain joins TRBV12-3 or TRBV12-4 to TRBJ1-2; no firm D call. The CDR3 coding sequence is TGTGCCAGCAGTCCCCGCCCCGGGAATGGCTACACCTTC. Translating gives CASSPRPGNGYTF.